This TCR beta chain was recovered during a study of regulatory T cells in long-lasting Graves disease. On the study more broadly: Treatment with antithyroid drugs for over 5 years, together with positive TSH receptor antibodies, meant persistent Graves' disease.

Broader study findings: Persistent cases of Graves' showed reduced TCR diversity relative to newly diagnosed patients. With 2,741 shared public clonotypes, persistent patients exceeded new patients, who shared approximately 880.

TCR beta libraries were built with iRepertoire HTBI primers and Arm-PCR of CDR3 regions. In TCRdb, the multiplex PCR reads were re-called with MiXCR into one record per CDR3 protein. The data hold about half a million distinct CDR3 sequences, with 20% to 25% observed a single time. Sample time point: persistent/refractory GD, antithyroid drugs over 5 years with positive TRAb. Following extraction of RNA from PBMCs, that RNA was used to make the TCR library. V trimming: 6 bases; J trimming: 3 bases; junction bases outside the gene matches: 12. The CDR3 is 18 amino acids. The germline V gene encodes CDR1 MDHEN and CDR2 SYDVKM. Turning to this clonotype: The antigen remains undetermined.

The receptor was derived from a female donor with Graves disease. The chain recombines TRBV28 with TRBJ2-1, with 12 bases lining up with TRBD2. The starting material was peripheral blood mononuclear cells (PBMCs), obtained when the disease was refractory, from a patient treated with antithyroid drugs. CDR3 DNA: TGTGCCAGCAGGCCGGGACTAGCGGGCCTGGGGGTCTACAATGAGCAGTTCTTC. Protein: CASRPGLAGLGVYNEQFF.